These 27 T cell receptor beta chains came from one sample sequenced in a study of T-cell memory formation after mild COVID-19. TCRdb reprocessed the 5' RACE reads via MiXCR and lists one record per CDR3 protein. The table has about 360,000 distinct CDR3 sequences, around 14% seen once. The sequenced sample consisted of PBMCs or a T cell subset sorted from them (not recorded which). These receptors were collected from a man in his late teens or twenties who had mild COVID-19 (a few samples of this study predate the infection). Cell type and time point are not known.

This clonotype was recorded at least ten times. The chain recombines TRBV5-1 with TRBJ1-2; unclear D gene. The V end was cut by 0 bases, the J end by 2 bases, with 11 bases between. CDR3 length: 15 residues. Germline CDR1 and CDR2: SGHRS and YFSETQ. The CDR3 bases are TGCGCCAGCAGCTTGGCTGGGAGTACGAACTATGGCTACACCTTC. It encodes CASSLAGSTNYGYTF.

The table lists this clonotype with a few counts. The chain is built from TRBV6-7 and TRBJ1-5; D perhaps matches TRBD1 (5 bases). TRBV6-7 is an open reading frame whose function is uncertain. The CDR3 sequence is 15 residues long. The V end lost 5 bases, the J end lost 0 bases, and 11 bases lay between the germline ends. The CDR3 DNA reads TGTGCCAGCAGTGGGGGGAACGATAGCAATCAGCCCCAGCATTTT. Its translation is CASSGGNDSNQPQHF.

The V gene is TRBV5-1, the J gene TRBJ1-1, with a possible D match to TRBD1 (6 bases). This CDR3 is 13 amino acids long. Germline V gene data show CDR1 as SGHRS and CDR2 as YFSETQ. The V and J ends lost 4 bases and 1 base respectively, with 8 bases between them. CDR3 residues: CASSEGQNTEAFF. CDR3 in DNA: TGCGCCAGCAGCGAGGGACAGAACACTGAAGCTTTCTTT. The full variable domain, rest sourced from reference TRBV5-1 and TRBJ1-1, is KAGVTQTPRYLIKTRGQQVTLSCSPISGHRSVSWYQQTPGQGLQFLFEYFSETQRNKGNFPGRFSGRQFSNSRSEMNVSTLELGDSALYLCASSEGQNTEAFFGQGTRLTVV.

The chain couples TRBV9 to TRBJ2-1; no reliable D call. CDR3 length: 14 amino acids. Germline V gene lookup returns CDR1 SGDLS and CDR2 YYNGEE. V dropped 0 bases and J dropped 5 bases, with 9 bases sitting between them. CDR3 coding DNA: TGTGCCAGCAGCGTAGACCACAGCAACAATGAGCAGTTCTTC. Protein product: CASSVDHSNNEQFF. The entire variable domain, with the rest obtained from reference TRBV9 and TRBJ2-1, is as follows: DSGVTQTPKHLITATGQRVTLRCSPRSGDLSVYWYQQSLDQGLQFLIQYYNGEERAKGNILERFSAQQFPDLHSELNLSSLELGDSALYFCASSVDHSNNEQFFGPGTRLTVL.

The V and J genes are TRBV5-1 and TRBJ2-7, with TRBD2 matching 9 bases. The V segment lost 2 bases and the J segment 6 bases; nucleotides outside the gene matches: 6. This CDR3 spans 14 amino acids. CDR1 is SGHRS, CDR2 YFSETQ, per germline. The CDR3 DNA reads TGCGCCAGCAGCTTCTTGACTAGCGGTCCCGAGCAGTACTTC. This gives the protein CASSFLTSGPEQYF.

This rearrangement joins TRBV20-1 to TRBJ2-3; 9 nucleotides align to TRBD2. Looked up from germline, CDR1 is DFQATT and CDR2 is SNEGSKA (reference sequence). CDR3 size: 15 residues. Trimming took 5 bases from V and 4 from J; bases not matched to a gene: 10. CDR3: CSAPERRGGSDTQYF. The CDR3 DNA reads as TGCAGTGCTCCGGAGCGGCGGGGGGGATCAGATACGCAGTATTTT.

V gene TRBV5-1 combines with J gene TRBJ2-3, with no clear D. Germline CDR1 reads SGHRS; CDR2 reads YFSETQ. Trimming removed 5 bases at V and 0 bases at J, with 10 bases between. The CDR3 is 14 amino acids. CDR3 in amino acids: CASSPVSSTDTQYF. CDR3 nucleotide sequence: TGCGCCAGCAGTCCAGTTTCTAGCACAGATACGCAGTATTTT.

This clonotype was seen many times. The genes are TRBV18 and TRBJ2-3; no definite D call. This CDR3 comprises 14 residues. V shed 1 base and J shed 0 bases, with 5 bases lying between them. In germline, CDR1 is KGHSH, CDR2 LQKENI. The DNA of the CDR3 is TGTGCCAGCTCACCACAGGTCAGCACAGATACGCAGTATTTT. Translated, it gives CASSPQVSTDTQYF.

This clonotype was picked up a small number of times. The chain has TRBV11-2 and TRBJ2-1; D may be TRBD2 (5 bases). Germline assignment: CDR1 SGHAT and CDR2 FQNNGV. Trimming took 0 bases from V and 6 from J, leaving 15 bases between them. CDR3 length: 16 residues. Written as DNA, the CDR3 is TGTGCCAGCAGCTTAGACTCCCTGTCTAGCCGCAATGAGCAGTTCTTC. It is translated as CASSLDSLSSRNEQFF.

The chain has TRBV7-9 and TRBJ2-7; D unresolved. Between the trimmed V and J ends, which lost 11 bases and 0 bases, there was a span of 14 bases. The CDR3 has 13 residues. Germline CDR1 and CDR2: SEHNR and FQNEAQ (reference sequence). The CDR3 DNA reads TGTGCCCTGCTCGATCCCCCCTCCTACGAGCAGTACTTC. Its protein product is CALLDPPSYEQYF.

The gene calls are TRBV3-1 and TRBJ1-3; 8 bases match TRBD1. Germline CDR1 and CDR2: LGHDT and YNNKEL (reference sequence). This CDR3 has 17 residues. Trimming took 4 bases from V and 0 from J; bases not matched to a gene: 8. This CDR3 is CASSPTQGGTSGNTIYF. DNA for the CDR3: TGTGCCAGCAGCCCCACACAGGGGGGTACCTCTGGAAACACCATATATTTT. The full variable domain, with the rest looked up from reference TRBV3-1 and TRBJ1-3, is DTAVSQTPKYLVTQMGNDKSIKCEQNLGHDTMYWYKQDSKKFLKIMFSYNNKELIINETVPNRFSPKSPDKAHLNLHINSLELGDSAVYFCASSPTQGGTSGNTIYFGEGSWLTVV.

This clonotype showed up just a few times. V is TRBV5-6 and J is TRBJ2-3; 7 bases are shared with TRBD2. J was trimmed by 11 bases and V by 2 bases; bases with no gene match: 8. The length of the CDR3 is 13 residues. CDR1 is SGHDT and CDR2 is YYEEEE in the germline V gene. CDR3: CASSFVAGDLQYF. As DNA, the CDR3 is TGTGCCAGCAGCTTTGTCGCGGGGGACCTGCAGTATTTT.

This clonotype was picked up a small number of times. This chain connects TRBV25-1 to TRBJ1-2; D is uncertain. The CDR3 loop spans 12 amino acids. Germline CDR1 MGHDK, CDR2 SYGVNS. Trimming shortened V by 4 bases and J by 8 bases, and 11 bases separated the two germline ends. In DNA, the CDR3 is TGTGCCAGCAGTGGGAGGGTTGAAGGCTACACCTTC. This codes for CASSGRVEGYTF.

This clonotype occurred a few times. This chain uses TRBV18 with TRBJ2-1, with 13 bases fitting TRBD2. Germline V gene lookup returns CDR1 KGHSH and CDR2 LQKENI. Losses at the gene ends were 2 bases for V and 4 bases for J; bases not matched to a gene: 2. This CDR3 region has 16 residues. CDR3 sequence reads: CASSPRTSGGYNEQFF. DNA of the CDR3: TGTGCCAGCTCACCAAGGACTAGCGGGGGATACAATGAGCAGTTCTTC.

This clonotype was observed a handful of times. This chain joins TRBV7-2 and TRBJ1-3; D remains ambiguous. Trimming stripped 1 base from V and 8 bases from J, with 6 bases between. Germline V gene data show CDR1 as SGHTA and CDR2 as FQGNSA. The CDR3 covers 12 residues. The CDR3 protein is CASSLGADTIYF. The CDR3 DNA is TGTGCCAGCAGCTTAGGGGCTGACACCATATATTTT.

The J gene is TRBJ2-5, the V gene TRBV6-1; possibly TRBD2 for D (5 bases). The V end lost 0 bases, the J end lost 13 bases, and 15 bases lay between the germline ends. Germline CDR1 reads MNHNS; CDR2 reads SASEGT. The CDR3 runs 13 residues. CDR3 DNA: TGTGCCAGCAGTGAAGCCGTAGGAGGTGGCTTGTACTTC. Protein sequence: CASSEAVGGGLYF.

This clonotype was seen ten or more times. The CDR3 region has the DNA TGTGCCAGCAGCTCTGGGACAGGGCCCCACAATGAGCAGTTCTTC. Protein product: CASSSGTGPHNEQFF. The V gene is TRBV7-9, the J gene TRBJ2-1, with 9 bases fitting TRBD1. The V gene's germline CDR1 is SEHNR and CDR2 FQNEAQ (reference sequence). Losses at the gene ends were 4 bases for V and 5 bases for J; bases not matched to a gene: 6. This CDR3 has 15 amino acids.

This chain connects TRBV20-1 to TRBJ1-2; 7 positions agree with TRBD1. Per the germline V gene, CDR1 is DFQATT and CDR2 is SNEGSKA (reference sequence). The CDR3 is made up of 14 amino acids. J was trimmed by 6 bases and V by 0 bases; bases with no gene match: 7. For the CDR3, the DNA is TGCAGTGCTAGAGATGGTAGGGGGCCGGATGGCTACACCTTC. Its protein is CSARDGRGPDGYTF.

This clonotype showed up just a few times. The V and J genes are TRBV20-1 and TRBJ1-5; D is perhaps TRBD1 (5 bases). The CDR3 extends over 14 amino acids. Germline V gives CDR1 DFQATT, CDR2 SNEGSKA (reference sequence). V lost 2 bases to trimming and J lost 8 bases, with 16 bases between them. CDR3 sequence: CSARKGAEGKPQHF. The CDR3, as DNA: TGCAGTGCTAGAAAAGGGGCGGAGGGGAAGCCCCAGCATTTT.

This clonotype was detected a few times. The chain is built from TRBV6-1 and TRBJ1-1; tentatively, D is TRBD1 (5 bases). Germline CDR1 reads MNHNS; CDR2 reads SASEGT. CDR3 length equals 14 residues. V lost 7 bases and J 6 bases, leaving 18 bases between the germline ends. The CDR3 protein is CASTRRGVGAEAFF. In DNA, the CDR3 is TGTGCCAGCACCCGTCGGGGGGTGGGGGCTGAAGCTTTCTTT.

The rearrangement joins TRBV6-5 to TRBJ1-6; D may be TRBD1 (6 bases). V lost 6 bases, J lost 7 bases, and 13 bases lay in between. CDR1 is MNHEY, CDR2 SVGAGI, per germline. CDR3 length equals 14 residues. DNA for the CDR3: TGTGCCAGCAGCCCCCGGACAGAGAATTCACCCCTCCACTTT. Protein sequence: CASSPRTENSPLHF.

CDR3 sequence (DNA): TGCGCCAGCAGCTTACAGGGAGTGTCCTACGAGCAGTACTTC. Protein sequence: CASSLQGVSYEQYF. The chain recombines TRBV5-1 with TRBJ2-7; possibly TRBD1 for D (6 bases). This CDR3 has 14 amino acids. Germline V gene sequence: CDR1 SGHRS, CDR2 YFSETQ. Trimming pared 2 bases from V and 1 base from J, leaving 10 bases between.

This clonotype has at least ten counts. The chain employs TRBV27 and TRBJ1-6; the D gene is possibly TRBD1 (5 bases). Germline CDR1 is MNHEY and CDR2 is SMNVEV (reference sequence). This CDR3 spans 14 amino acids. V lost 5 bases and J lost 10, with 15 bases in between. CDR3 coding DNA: TGTGCCAGCAGTCTCAGGGACGGCTGGTCACCCCTCCACTTT. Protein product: CASSLRDGWSPLHF.

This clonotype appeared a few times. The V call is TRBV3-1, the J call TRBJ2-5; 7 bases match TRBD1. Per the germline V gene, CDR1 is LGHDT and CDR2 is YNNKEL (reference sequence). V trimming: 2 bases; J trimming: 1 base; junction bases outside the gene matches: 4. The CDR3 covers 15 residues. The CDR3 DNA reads TGTGCCAGCAGCCAAACAGGGGACCTCCAAGAGACCCAGTACTTC. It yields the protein CASSQTGDLQETQYF.

The DNA for the CDR3 is TGTGCCAGCAGCTTAGGAGCAGGGGGAATGGATAAGACCCAGTACTTC. Its translation: CASSLGAGGMDKTQYF. V and J are TRBV7-2 and TRBJ2-5; 7 bases agree with TRBD1. This CDR3 contains 16 residues. Per the germline V gene, CDR1 is SGHTA and CDR2 is FQGNSA. Germline trimming cut 1 base from V and 6 bases from J; bases unmatched to any gene: 11.

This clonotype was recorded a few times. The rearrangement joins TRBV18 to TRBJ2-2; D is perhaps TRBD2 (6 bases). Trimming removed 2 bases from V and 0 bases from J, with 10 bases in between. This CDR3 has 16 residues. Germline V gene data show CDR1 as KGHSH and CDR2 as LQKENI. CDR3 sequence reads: CASSPSLASNTGELFF. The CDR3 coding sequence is TGTGCCAGCTCACCATCCCTAGCGTCGAACACCGGGGAGCTGTTTTTT.

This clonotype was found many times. The CDR3 protein is CAIQRTDRDTGELFF. The CDR3 bases are TGTGCCATCCAAAGAACGGACAGAGACACCGGGGAGCTGTTTTTT. The V and J genes are TRBV6-2 or TRBV6-3 and TRBJ2-2, with a tentative D call TRBD1 (6 bases). Germline lookup yields CDR1 MNHEY and CDR2 SVGEGT. The CDR3 spans 15 residues. V was pared by 10 bases and J by 3 bases, with 18 bases between.